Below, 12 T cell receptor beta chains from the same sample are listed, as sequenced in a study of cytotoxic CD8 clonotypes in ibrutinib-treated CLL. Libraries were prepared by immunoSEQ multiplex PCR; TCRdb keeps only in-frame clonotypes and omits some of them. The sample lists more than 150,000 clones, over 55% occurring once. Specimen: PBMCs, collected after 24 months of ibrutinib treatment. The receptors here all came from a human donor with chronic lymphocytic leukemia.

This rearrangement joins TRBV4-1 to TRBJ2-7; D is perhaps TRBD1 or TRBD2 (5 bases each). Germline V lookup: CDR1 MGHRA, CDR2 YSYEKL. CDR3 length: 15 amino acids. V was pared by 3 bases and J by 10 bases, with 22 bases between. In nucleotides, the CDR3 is TGCGCCAGCAGCCAGTACGGGACGTGGGCCACTCACCAGTACTTC. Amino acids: CASSQYGTWATHQYF.

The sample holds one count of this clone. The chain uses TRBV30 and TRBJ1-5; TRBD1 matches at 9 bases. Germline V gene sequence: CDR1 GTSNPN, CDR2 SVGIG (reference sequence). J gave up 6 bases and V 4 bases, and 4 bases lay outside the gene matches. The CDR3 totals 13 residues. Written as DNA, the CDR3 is TGTGCCTGGAACCCGGACAGGGGTCAGCCCCAGCATTTT. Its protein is CAWNPDRGQPQHF. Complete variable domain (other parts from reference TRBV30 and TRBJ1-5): SQTIHQWPATLVQPVGSPLSLECTVEGTSNPNLYWYRQAAGRGLQLLFYSVGIGQISSEVPQNLSASRPQDRQFILSSKKLLLSDSGFYLCAWNPDRGQPQHFGDGTRLSIL.

CDR3 nucleotides: TGTGCCAGCAGTTACTCCAATGAAAAACTGTTTTTT. It is translated as CASSYSNEKLFF. This chain connects TRBV6-5 to TRBJ1-4; D not resolved. Germline CDR1 reads MNHEY; CDR2 reads SVGAGI. V was clipped by 0 bases and J by 5 bases, with 1 base between them. This CDR3 has 12 amino acids.

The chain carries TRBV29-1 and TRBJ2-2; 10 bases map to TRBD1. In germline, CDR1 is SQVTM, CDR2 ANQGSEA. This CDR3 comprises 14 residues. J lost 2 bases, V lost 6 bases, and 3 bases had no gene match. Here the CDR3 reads CSVGQGLNTGELFF. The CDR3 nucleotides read TGCAGCGTGGGACAGGGGCTCAACACCGGGGAGCTGTTTTTT.

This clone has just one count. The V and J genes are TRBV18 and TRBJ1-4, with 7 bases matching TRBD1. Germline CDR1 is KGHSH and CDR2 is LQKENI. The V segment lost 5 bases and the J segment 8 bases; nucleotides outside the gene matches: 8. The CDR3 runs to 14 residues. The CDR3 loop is CASSIRQGAEKLFF. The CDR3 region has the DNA TGTGCCAGCTCAATTAGACAGGGCGCGGAAAAACTGTTTTTT.

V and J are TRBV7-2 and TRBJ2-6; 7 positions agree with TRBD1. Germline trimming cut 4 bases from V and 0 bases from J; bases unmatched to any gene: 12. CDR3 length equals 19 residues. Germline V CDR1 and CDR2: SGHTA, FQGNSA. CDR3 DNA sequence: TGTGCCAGCAGCTACCATACAGGGGATATTGGCTCTGGGGCCAACGTCCTGACTTTC. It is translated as CASSYHTGDIGSGANVLTF.

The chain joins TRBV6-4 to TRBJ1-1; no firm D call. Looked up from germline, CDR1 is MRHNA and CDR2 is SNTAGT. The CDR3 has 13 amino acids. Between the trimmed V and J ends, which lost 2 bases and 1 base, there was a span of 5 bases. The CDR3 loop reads CASSDQANTEAFF. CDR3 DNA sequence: TGTGCCAGCAGTGACCAGGCGAACACTGAAGCTTTCTTT.

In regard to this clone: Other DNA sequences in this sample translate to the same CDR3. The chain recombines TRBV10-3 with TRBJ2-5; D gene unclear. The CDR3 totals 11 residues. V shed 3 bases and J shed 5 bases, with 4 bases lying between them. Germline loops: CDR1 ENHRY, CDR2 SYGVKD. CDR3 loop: CAISELETQYF. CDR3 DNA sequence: TGTGCCATCAGTGAATTGGAGACCCAGTACTTC.

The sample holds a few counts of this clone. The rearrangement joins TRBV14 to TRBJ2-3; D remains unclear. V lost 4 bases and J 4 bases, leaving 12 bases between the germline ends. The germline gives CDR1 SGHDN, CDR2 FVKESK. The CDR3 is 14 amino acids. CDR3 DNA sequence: TGTGCCAGCAGCCCCACGAAGAGCGCAGATACGCAGTATTTT. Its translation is CASSPTKSADTQYF.

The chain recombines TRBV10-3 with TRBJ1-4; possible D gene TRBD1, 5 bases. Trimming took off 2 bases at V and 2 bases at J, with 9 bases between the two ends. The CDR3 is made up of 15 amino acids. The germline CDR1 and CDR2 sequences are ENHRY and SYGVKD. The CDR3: CAISEVGGTNEKLFF. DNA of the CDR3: TGTGCCATCAGTGAGGTCGGGGGTACTAATGAAAAACTGTTTTTT.

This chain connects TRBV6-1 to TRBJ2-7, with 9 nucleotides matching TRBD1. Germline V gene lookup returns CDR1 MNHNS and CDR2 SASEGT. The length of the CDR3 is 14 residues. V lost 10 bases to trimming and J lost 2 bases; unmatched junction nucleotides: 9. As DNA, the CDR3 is TGTGCCACAAATGGAGGACAGGGGACCTACGAGCAGTACTTC. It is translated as CATNGGQGTYEQYF.

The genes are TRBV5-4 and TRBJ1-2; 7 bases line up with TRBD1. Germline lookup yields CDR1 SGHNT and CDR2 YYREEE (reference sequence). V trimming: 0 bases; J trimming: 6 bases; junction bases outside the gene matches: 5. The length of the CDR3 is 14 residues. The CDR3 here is CASSLGQGDHGYTF. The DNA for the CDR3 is TGTGCCAGCAGCTTGGGTCAGGGGGATCATGGCTACACCTTC.